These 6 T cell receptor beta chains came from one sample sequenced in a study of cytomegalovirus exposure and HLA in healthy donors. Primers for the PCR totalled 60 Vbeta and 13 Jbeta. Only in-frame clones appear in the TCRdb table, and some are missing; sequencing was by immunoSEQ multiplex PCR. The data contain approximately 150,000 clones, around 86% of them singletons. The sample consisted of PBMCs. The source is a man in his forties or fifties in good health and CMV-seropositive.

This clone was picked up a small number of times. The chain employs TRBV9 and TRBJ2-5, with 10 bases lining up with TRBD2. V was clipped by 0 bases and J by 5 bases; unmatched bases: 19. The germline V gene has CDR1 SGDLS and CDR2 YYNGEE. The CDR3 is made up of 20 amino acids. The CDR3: CASSVVSRGGAGGPRETQYF. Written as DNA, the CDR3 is TGTGCCAGCAGCGTAGTTTCGCGTGGAGGAGCGGGAGGGCCCCGGGAGACCCAGTACTTC.

CDR3 loop: CASSLRTGKYNSPLHF. The CDR3 DNA is TGTGCCAGCAGCCTTAGGACAGGGAAATATAATTCACCCCTCCACTTT. The J gene is TRBJ1-6, the V gene TRBV28; 8 nucleotides align to TRBD1. The germline V gene encodes CDR1 MDHEN and CDR2 SYDVKM. There are 16 residues in the CDR3. The J segment lost 4 bases and the V segment lost 6 bases, leaving 8 bases of the junction unmatched.

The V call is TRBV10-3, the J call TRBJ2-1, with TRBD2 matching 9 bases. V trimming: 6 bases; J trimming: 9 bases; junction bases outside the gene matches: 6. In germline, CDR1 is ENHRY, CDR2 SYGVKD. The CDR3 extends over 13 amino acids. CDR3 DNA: TGTGCCATCAGCGGCGGGGGGGCCGTTGAGCAGTTCTTC. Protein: CAISGGGAVEQFF.

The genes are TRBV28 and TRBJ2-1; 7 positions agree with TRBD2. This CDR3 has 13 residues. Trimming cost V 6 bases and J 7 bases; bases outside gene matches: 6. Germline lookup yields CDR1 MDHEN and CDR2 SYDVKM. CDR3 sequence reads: CASSVTSANEQFF. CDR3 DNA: TGTGCCAGCAGCGTAACTAGCGCTAATGAGCAGTTCTTC. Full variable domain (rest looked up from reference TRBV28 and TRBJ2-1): DVKVTQSSRYLVKRTGEKVFLECVQDMDHENMFWYRQDPGLGLRLIYFSYDVKMKEKGDIPEGYSVSREKKERFSLILESASTNQTSMYLCASSVTSANEQFFGPGTRLTVL.

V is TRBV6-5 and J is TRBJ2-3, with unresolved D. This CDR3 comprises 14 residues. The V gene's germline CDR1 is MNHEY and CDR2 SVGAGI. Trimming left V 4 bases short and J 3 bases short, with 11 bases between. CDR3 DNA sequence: TGTGCCAGCAGTTCCCTCTTGGAGACAGATACGCAGTATTTT. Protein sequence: CASSSLLETDTQYF.

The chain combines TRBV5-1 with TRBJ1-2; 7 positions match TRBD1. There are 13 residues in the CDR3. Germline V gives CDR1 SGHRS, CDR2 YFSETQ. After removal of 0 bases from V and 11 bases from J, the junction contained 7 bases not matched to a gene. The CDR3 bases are TGCGCCAGCAGCTTGGAGGAGGGGGCTGGGTACACCTTC. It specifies CASSLEEGAGYTF.